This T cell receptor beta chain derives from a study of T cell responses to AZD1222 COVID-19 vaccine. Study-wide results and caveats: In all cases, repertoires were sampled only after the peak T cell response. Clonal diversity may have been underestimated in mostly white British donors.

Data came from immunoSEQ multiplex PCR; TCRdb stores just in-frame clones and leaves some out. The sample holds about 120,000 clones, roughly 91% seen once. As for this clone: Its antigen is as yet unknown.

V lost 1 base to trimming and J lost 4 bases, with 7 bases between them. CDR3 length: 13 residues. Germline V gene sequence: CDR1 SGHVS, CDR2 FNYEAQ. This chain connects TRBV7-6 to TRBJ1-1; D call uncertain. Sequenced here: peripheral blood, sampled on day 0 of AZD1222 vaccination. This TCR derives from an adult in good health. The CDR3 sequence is CASSLGSRTEAFF. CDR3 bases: TGTGCCAGCAGCTTAGGATCGCGCACTGAAGCTTTCTTT.